This entry concerns a single T cell receptor beta chain. This entry comes from a study of CD8 T cells in Susac syndrome. Germline values: CDR1 DFQATT, CDR2 SNEGSKA (reference sequence). This CDR3 has 14 residues. The trim removed 3 bases at V and 5 bases at J, leaving 1 base unmatched. Reverse transcription of 0.5 to 1 ug RNA was carried out with random hexamers. Amplification of TCR beta CDR3 by immunoSEQ multiplex PCR spanned 54 Vbeta and 13 Jbeta. A single record per CDR3 protein comes from TCRdb applying MiXCR to the immunoSEQ multiplex PCR reads. The table shows approximately 160,000 distinct CDR3 sequences, with just over 90% occurring only once.

The chain has TRBV20-1 and TRBJ2-2, with 12 nucleotides matching TRBD2. Sequenced material: CD4+ T cells from PBMCs. The TCR comes from a human donor in good health. The DNA for the CDR3 is TGCAGTGCTAGCCTAGCGGGGGGGACCGGGGAGCTGTTTTTT. Translating gives CSASLAGGTGELFF.